This T cell receptor beta chain was sequenced for a study of blood T cell repertoires in COVID-19. Study background: Sources were T cells, B-cell-depleted T cells, or PBMCs; the material itself was cDNA or gDNA.

The protocol was immunoSEQ multiplex PCR, while the TCRdb copy is restricted to in-frame clones and leaves out a portion. The data contain 140,000 to 150,000 clones, 75% to 90% of them singletons. Germline V gene data show CDR1 as SGHNT and CDR2 as YYREEE (reference sequence). This CDR3 spans 15 amino acids. Trimming pared 0 bases from V and 3 bases from J, leaving 9 bases between. The receptor's source is a man aged 70 or older who had recovered from COVID-19. The V and J genes are TRBV5-4 and TRBJ2-2; D gene ambiguous. Sequences were obtained from peripheral blood. For the CDR3, the DNA is TGTGCCAGCAGCTTGGTTTCCCCGGACACCGGGGAGCTGTTTTTT. Its translation is CASSLVSPDTGELFF.